This T cell receptor (beta chain) was obtained from a study of OX40 agonist ivuxolimab in advanced cancers. Deletions cut 1 base from V and 2 bases from J, with 9 bases between. Germline loops: CDR1 WSHSY, CDR2 SAAADI. CDR3 length: 14 amino acids. The table came from immunoSEQ multiplex PCR; TCRdb's copy has only in-frame clones and leaves some out. The top ten hold 7.5% to 10% of the sample, which has some 35,000 clones, approximately 80% seen once. This clone came up once. The sample has other DNA sequences that encode this CDR3 too. This chain links TRBV10-2 with TRBJ2-7; D might be TRBD1 (6 bases). The sample consisted of CD4+ or CD8+ T cells sorted from blood, taken in a trial of the OX40 agonist ivuxolimab. The source is an adult with an advanced solid tumor such as melanoma, head and neck, liver or kidney cancer. CDR3 nucleotide sequence: TGCGCCAGCAGTGAGTTCCAGGGGCCCTACGAGCAGTACTTC. Translation gives CASSEFQGPYEQYF.